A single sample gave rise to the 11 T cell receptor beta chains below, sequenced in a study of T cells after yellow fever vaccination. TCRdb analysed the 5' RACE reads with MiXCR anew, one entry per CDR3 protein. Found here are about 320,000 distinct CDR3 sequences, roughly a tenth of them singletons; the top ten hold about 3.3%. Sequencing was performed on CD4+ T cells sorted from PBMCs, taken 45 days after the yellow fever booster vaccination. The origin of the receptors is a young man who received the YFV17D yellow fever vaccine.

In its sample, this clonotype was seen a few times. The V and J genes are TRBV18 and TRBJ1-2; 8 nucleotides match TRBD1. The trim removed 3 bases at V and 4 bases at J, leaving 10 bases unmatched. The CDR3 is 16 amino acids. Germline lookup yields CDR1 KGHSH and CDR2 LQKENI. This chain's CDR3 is CASSPGRTRGPYGYTF. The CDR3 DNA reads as TGTGCCAGCTCACCTGGCCGTACCAGGGGGCCCTATGGCTACACCTTC.

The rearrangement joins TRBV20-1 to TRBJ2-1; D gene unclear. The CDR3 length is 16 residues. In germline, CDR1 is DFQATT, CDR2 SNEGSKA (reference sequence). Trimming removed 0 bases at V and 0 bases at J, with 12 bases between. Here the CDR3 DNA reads TGCAGTGCTAGAGATCTACGGCTCCTCTCCTACAATGAGCAGTTCTTC. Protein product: CSARDLRLLSYNEQFF.

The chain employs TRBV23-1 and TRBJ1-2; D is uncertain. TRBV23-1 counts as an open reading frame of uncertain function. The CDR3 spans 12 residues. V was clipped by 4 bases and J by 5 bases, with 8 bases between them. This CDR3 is CASSPCGYGYTF. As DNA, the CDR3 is TGCGCCAGCAGTCCGTGCGGATATGGCTACACCTTC.

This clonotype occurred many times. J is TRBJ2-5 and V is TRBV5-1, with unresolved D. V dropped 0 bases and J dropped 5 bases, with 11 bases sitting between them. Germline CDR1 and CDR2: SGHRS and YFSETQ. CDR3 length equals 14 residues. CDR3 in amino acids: CASSLGGARETQYF. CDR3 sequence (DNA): TGCGCCAGCAGCTTGGGTGGCGCGAGGGAGACCCAGTACTTC.

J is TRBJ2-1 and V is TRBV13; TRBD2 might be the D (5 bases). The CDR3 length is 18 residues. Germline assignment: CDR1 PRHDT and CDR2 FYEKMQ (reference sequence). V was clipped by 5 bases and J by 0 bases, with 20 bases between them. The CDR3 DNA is TGTGCCAGCAGCCTAGAACGGCCTAGCTGGAGCTCCTACAATGAGCAGTTCTTC. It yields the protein CASSLERPSWSSYNEQFF. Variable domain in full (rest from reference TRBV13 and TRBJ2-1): AAGVIQSPRHLIKEKRETATLKCYPIPRHDTVYWYQQGPGQDPQFLISFYEKMQSDKGSIPDRFSAQQFSDYHSELNMSSLELGDSALYFCASSLERPSWSSYNEQFFGPGTRLTVL.

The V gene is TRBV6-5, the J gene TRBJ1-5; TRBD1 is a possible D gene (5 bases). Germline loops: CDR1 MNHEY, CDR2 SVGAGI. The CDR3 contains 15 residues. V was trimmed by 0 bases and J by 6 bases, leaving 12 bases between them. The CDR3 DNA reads TGTGCCAGCAGTTACTCCCCACTGGGGGGTCAGCCCCAGCATTTT. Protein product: CASSYSPLGGQPQHF.

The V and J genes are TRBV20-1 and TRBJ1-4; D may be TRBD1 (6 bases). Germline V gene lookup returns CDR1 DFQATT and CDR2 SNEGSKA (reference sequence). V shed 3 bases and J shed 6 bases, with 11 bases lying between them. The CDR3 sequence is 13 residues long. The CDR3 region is CSARRTAHEKLFF. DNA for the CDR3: TGCAGTGCTAGGAGGACAGCCCATGAAAAACTGTTTTTT.

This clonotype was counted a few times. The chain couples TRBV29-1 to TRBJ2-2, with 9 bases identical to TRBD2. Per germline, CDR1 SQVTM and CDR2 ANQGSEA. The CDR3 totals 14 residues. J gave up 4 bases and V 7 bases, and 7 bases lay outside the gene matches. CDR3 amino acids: CSASGGPITGELFF. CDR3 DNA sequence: TGCAGCGCCAGCGGGGGGCCCATCACCGGGGAGCTGTTTTTT.

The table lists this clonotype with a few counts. CDR3 coding DNA: TGTGCCAGCAGCCAGTATGGAACGAGGTTCGAGCAGTACTTC. It codes for CASSQYGTRFEQYF. V usage is TRBV3-1 and J usage is TRBJ2-7; no clear D gene. The ends were cut back, 3 bases at V and 6 bases at J, with 15 bases in the middle. The CDR3 runs 14 residues. Germline V gene data show CDR1 as LGHDT and CDR2 as YNNKEL (reference sequence).

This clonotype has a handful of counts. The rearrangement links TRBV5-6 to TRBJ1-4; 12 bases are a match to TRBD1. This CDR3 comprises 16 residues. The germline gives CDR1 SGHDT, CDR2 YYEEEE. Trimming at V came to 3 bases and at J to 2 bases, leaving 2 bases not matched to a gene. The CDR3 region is CASSWGQGATNEKLFF. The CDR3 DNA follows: TGTGCCAGCAGCTGGGGACAGGGGGCGACTAATGAAAAACTGTTTTTT.

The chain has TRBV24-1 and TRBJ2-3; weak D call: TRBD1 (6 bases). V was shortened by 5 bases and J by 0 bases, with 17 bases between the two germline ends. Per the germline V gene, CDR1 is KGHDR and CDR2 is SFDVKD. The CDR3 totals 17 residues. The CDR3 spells CATSGSPGTPSTDTQYF. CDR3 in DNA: TGTGCCACCAGTGGCTCACCCGGGACACCTAGCACAGATACGCAGTATTTT.